The sequence of this T cell receptor beta chain was determined in a study of cytomegalovirus exposure and HLA in healthy donors. Study-level results: Equally common other TCR beta chains were less clonally expanded than HLA-associated ones, a later analysis found. Presence/absence analyses rested on an assumption that sequencing depth was roughly uniform across donors.

PCR was performed using 60 Vbeta and 13 Jbeta primers. As handled by the study authors: Unique TCR beta chains totaled approximately 83 million in a later count, with approximately 10 million of them shared. Assay: immunoSEQ multiplex PCR; the TCRdb copy retains only in-frame clones and omits some. Clonal size and the V and J genes are those of that table, whereas D and trimming came from the DNA. The table lists some 150,000 clones, around 83% of them singletons, with about 8.1% in the top ten. V lost 3 bases, J lost 5 bases, and 5 bases lay in between. The V gene's germline CDR1 is MNHNS and CDR2 SASEGT. CDR3 size: 12 residues. About this clone itself: Its antigen is not identified.

This chain uses TRBV6-1 with TRBJ1-5; D unclear. The sequencing sample was made of PBMCs. This TCR was sampled from a woman aged 50 to 60 in good health and CMV-seropositive. CDR3 bases: TGTGCCAGCAGTGACGGTTATCAGCCCCAGCATTTT. Translation: CASSDGYQPQHF.